This TCR beta chain was identified during a study of blood T cell repertoires in COVID-19. The data were produced by immunoSEQ multiplex PCR, yet TCRdb's version contains in-frame clones alone and is incomplete. The repertoire holds 300,000 or so clones, with 87% as singletons. The CDR3 consists of 13 residues. CDR1 is MNHEY and CDR2 is SMNVEV in the germline V gene (reference sequence). The V end lost 3 bases, the J end lost 4 bases, and 9 bases lay between the germline ends. The clonotype comes from a man aged 45-65 years with active or convalescent COVID-19. Source material: peripheral blood. The chain has TRBV27 and TRBJ1-2, with D possibly matching TRBD1 (5 bases). The CDR3 loop reads CASSLRGGYGYTF. The CDR3 DNA reads TGTGCCAGCAGTTTGCGGGGGGGCTATGGCTACACCTTC.